This T cell receptor beta chain appears in the sequencing data of a study of low-dose radiotherapy and immunotherapy resistance in tumors. Overall study: A dose of 0.5 Gy per fraction was delivered to Cohort 1 every 2 weeks, for a total of 6.5 Gy. Each patient was administered nivolumab intravenously at 240 mg, which was a flat dose, every two weeks, along with intravenous ipilimumab at 1 mg/kg every six weeks.

First-strand cDNA used TRAV- and TRBV-specific primers, covering alpha and beta chains. A constant-region primer paired with the V-primer adapter amplified TCRs over approximately 18 PCR cycles. TCRdb used MiXCR to reprocess the reads, holding one entry per CDR3 protein. Among under 90,000 distinct CDR3 sequences, around 31% were seen once, and the ten largest hold over 8.5%. Time point in this sample: before trial treatment. Donors received a regimen that comprised nivolumab, ipilimumab, aspirin, low-dose cyclophosphamide and low-dose radiotherapy. CDR3 size: 16 residues. V was pared by 10 bases and J by 6 bases, with 21 bases of the junction left unmatched. Germline V gives CDR1 ENHRY, CDR2 SYGVKD.

The TCR sequence derives from a female donor with ovarian cancer. V and J are TRBV10-3 and TRBJ2-7; 7 nucleotides align to TRBD1. The material was PBMCs, obtained before treatment. The CDR3 nucleotides are TGTGCCACGCGACGGGACAGCTATCGAGTAAGCGGCGAGCAGTACTTC. Protein product: CATRRDSYRVSGEQYF.